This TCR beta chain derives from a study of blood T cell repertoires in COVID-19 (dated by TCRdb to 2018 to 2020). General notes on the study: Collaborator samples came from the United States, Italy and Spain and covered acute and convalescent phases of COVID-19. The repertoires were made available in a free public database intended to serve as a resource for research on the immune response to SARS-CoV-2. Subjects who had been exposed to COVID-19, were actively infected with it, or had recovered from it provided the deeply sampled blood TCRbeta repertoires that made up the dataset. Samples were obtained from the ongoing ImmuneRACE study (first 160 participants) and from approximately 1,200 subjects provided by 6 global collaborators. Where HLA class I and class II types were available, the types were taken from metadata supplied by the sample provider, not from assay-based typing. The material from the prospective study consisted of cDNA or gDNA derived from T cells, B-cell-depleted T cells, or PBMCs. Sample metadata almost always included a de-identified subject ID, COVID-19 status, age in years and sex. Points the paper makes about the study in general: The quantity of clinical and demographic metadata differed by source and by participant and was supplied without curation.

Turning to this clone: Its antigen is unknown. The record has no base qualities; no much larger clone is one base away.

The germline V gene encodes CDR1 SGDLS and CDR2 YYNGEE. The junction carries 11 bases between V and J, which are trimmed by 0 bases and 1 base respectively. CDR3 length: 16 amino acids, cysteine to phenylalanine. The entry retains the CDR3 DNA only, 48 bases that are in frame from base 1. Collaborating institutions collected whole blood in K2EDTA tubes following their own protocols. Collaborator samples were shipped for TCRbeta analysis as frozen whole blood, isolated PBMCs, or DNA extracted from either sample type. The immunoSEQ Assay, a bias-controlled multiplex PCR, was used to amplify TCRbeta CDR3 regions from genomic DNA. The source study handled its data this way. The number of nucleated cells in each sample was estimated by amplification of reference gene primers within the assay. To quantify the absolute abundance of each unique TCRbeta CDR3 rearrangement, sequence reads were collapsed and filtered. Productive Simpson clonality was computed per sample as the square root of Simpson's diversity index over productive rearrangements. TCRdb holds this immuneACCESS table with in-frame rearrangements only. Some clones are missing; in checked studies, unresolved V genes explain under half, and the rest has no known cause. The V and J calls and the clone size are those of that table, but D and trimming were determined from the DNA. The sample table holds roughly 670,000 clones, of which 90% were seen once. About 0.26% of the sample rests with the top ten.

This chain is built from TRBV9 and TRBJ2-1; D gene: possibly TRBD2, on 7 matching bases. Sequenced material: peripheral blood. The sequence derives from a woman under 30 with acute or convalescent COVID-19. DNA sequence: TGTGCCAGCAGCGTAGTGCGGGGGCCTTCCTACAATGAGCAGTTCTTC. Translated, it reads CASSVVRGPSYNEQFF.